The source of this T cell receptor beta chain is a study of T cells after yellow fever vaccination. Points from the study as a whole: Bulk-population clonotypes that are abundant could appear as contaminants in FACS-sorted repertoires. Booster sampling recovered most clones from primary vaccination (96% CD4, around 90% CD8). There was a small share of clonotypes that showed up in both the CD4 and CD8 compartments.

The CDR3 consists of 15 residues. Germline CDR1 reads SGHNT; CDR2 reads YENEEA. V shed 5 bases, J shed 5 bases, and the junction held 8 bases outside the gene matches. This clonotype has only a few counts. A 5'RACE template-switching step, the method used to make TCR cDNA, added a universal primer site and UMIs. TCRdb re-derived calls from the 5' RACE reads in MiXCR, one entry per CDR3 protein. The repertoire includes 65,000 to 90,000 distinct CDR3 sequences, roughly 13% of them detected once, and roughly 24% sits in the top ten. Sequencing used CD8+ T cells not binding an NS4B(214-222) dextramer, sorted from PBMCs, obtained more than 20 days after the first yellow fever vaccination. The V call is TRBV11-3, the J call TRBJ2-3; 9 bases are a match to TRBD2. This TCR was recovered from a man between 18 and 29 years old who received the YFV17D yellow fever vaccine. This CDR3 reads CASSPGGGGQDTQYF. In nucleotides, the CDR3 is TGTGCCAGCAGCCCCGGCGGGGGGGGTCAAGATACGCAGTATTTT.